Below are 11 T cell receptor beta chains sequenced from a single sample in a study of T cell responses to AZD1222 COVID-19 vaccine. The data were produced by immunoSEQ multiplex PCR, yet TCRdb's version contains in-frame clones alone and is incomplete. The table records around 79,000 clones, approximately 90% of them present only once. The sample here was peripheral blood, taken on day 0 of AZD1222 vaccination. All receptors derive from an adult in good health.

The rearrangement joins TRBV5-1 to TRBJ2-7; the match to TRBD1 covers 9 bases. Germline-derived CDR1 and CDR2 are SGHRS and YFSETQ. The CDR3 length is 14 residues. The junction had 6 bases not matched to a gene; V was cut back by 4 bases and J by 4 bases. Written as DNA, the CDR3 is TGCGCCAGCAGCCAGGGACAGGGCGCGTACGAGCAGTACTTC. Protein: CASSQGQGAYEQYF.

J is TRBJ2-3 and V is TRBV7-9; TRBD2 might be the D (6 bases). V lost 1 base and J 8 bases, leaving 13 bases between the germline ends. CDR3 size: 14 residues. Germline V lookup: CDR1 SEHNR, CDR2 FQNEAQ (reference sequence). The CDR3 loop reads CASSLVTSLGTQYF. The CDR3 DNA reads TGTGCCAGCAGCTTAGTTACTAGCCTCGGTACGCAGTATTTT.

The V call is TRBV23-1, the J call TRBJ2-2; D gene uncertain. TRBV23-1 falls under the ORF class, with uncertain function. Trimming cost V 4 bases and J 6 bases, with 12 bases left between them. This CDR3 contains 14 residues. Here the CDR3 DNA reads TGCGCCAGCAGTCTGGCTAGACTCTCCGGGGAGCTGTTTTTT. Its protein product is CASSLARLSGELFF.

The V call is TRBV5-4, the J call TRBJ1-6; no clear D. In germline, CDR1 is SGHNT, CDR2 YYREEE (reference sequence). Between the trimmed V and J ends, which lost 1 base and 7 bases, there was a span of 9 bases. CDR3 length equals 14 residues. CDR3 nucleotides: TGTGCCAGCAGCTTGCCCTTGGAAAATTCACCCCTCCACTTT. It is translated as CASSLPLENSPLHF.

The genes are TRBV6-5 and TRBJ1-2, with D perhaps TRBD1 (6 bases). Germline CDR1 MNHEY, CDR2 SVGAGI. V was clipped by 6 bases and J by 0 bases, with 14 bases between them. The CDR3 runs 15 residues. This CDR3 reads CASSYLGTTNYGYTF. For the CDR3, the DNA is TGTGCCAGCAGCTACCTGGGGACAACTAACTATGGCTACACCTTC.

This sequence joins TRBV7-2 and TRBJ1-1; D possibly corresponds to TRBD1 (5 bases). CDR3 length equals 16 residues. V was shortened by 1 base and J by 0 bases, with 12 bases between the two germline ends. Germline values: CDR1 SGHTA, CDR2 FQGNSA. The CDR3 bases are TGTGCCAGCAGCTTAGTTCTGGGGCACATGAACACTGAAGCTTTCTTT. Translated, it gives CASSLVLGHMNTEAFF.

The chain combines TRBV9 with TRBJ2-3; D may be TRBD2 (6 bases). V was trimmed by 10 bases and J by 4 bases, leaving 16 bases between them. CDR1 and CDR2 (germline): SGDLS, YYNGEE. The CDR3 totals 13 residues. The CDR3 DNA reads TGTGCCCGCCGGCTAGCGAGGGCAGATACGCAGTATTTT. Its translation: CARRLARADTQYF.

The chain joins TRBV2 to TRBJ2-1; 7 bases match TRBD1. The CDR3 consists of 15 residues. CDR1 and CDR2 from the germline V gene are SNHLY and FYNNEI. With 5 bases clipped from V and 9 bases from J, the junction kept 13 bases outside the gene matches. In DNA, the CDR3 is TGTGCCAGCAGTAAAACCGGGACAGCCGCCGCTGAGCAGTTCTTC. This gives the protein CASSKTGTAAAEQFF.

The chain has TRBV27 and TRBJ1-2, with a weak D call TRBD1 (5 bases). The CDR3 has 14 amino acids. Per the germline V gene, CDR1 is MNHEY and CDR2 is SMNVEV (reference sequence). Trimming pared 0 bases from V and 3 bases from J, leaving 8 bases between. The CDR3 bases are TGTGCCAGCAGTTTATCCGGGACCCACTATGGCTACACCTTC. The encoded protein is CASSLSGTHYGYTF.

This clone showed up just once. V and J are TRBV28 and TRBJ1-5, with 9 nucleotides matching TRBD1. The CDR3 runs 17 residues. Per germline, CDR1 MDHEN and CDR2 SYDVKM. The CDR3 spells CAGISRTGGAMNQPQHF. DNA of the CDR3: TGTGCGGGTATTAGTAGAACAGGGGGCGCGATGAATCAGCCCCAGCATTTT. Based on the CDR3 plus reference TRBV28 and TRBJ1-5, the full variable domain is DVKVTQSSRYLVKRTGEKVFLECVQDMDHENMFWYRQDPGLGLRLIYFSYDVKMKEKGDIPEGYSVSREKKERFSLILESASTNQTSMYLCAGISRTGGAMNQPQHFGDGTRLSIL.

This clone was found a few times. This chain links TRBV2 with TRBJ2-7; D is uncertain. V lost 0 bases and J 4 bases, leaving 4 bases between the germline ends. There are 12 residues in the CDR3. Germline V gene sequence: CDR1 SNHLY, CDR2 FYNNEI. CDR3 bases: TGTGCCAGCAGTGAAGCAGGGTACGAGCAGTACTTC. It codes for CASSEAGYEQYF. Supplemented by reference TRBV2 and TRBJ2-7, the full variable domain reads EPEVTQTPSHQVTQMGQEVILRCVPISNHLYFYWYRQILGQKVEFLVSFYNNEISEKSEIFDDQFSVERPDGSNFTLKIRSTKLEDSAMYFCASSEAGYEQYFGPGTRLTVT.